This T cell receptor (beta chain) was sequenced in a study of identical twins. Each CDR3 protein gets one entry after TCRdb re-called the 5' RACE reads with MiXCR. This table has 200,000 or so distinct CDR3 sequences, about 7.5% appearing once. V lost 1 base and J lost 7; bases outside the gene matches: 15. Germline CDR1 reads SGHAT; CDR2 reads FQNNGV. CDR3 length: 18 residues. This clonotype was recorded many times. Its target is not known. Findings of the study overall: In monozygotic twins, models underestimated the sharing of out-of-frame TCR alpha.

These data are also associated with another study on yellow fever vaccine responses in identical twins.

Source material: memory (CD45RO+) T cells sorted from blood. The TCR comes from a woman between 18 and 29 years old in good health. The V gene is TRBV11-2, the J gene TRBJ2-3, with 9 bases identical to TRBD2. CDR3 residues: CASSLGASGKPWLNTQYF. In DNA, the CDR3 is TGTGCCAGCAGCTTAGGGGCTAGCGGGAAACCCTGGTTAAATACGCAGTATTTT.